A selection of T cell receptor beta chains follows, all from one sample in a study of T cell responses to AZD1222 COVID-19 vaccine. Method: immunoSEQ multiplex PCR; TCRdb's copy keeps in-frame clones and lacks some. The sample lists 85,000 to 110,000 clones; roughly 88% were seen once. The material was peripheral blood, obtained on day 0 of AZD1222 vaccination. The receptors stem from an adult in good health. CDR3s include the opening cysteine and the closing phenylalanine or tryptophan. The D gene is left open where the match is weak. The listing skips clone size in some rows; elsewhere it reads once, few, many or a size class.

D	V	size	J	CDR3	DNA
.	TRBV10-2	.	TRBJ1-4	CARPDGSGREKLFF	TGCGCCCGTCCAGACGGGTCAGGTCGCGAAAAACTGTTTTTT
.	TRBV11-1	.	TRBJ1-1	CASSRGGTTEAFF	TGTGCCAGCAGCCGCGGGGGAACCACTGAAGCTTTCTTT
.	TRBV19	.	TRBJ1-2	CASSSRVLSSLYGYTF	TGTGCCAGTAGTAGCCGCGTCCTCTCCTCCCTCTATGGCTACACCTTC
.	TRBV18	.	TRBJ1-2	CASSPAGEGYTF	TGTGCCAGCTCACCAGCCGGGGAAGGCTACACCTTC
.	TRBV12-3/TRBV12-4	.	TRBJ2-7	CASSYLSEQYF	TGTGCCAGCAGTTATCTATCCGAGCAGTACTTC
.	TRBV3-1/TRBV3-2	.	TRBJ1-6	CASSPLGVGNSPLHF	TGTGCCAGCAGCCCCCTTGGGGTAGGTAATTCACCCCTCCACTTT
.	TRBV30	.	TRBJ1-1	CAWAGGSEAEAFF	TGTGCCTGGGCGGGAGGGAGTGAGGCTGAAGCTTTCTTT
.	TRBV15	.	TRBJ2-5	CATSRGASGETQYF	TGTGCCACCAGCAGAGGGGCTAGTGGGGAGACCCAGTACTTC
.	TRBV30	.	TRBJ1-6	CAWSTMTMDSPLHF	TGTGCCTGGAGTACAATGACGATGGATTCACCCCTCCACTTT
.	TRBV12-3/TRBV12-4	.	TRBJ2-3	CASSATGDTQYF	TGTGCCAGCAGCGCCACGGGAGATACGCAGTATTTT
.	TRBV7-3	.	TRBJ1-1	CASSPFAGATEAFF	TGTGCCAGCAGCCCTTTCGCAGGGGCCACTGAAGCTTTCTTT
.	TRBV6-6	.	TRBJ1-6	CASSYGDKYNSPLHF	TGTGCCAGCAGTTACGGGGACAAATATAATTCACCCCTCCACTTT
TRBD2	TRBV27	few	TRBJ2-1	CASSFASGGNNEQFF	TGTGCCAGCAGTTTCGCTAGCGGGGGGAACAATGAGCAGTTCTTC
TRBD1	TRBV3-1/TRBV3-2	.	TRBJ1-5	CASSQTGQQPQHF	TGTGCCAGCAGCCAGACAGGGCAACAGCCCCAGCATTTT
.	TRBV6-5	.	TRBJ1-6	CASSRGNSPLHF	TGTGCCAGCAGTCGAGGGAATTCACCCCTCCACTTT
.	TRBV19	.	TRBJ1-5	CASSSARDQPQHF	TGTGCCAGTAGTTCAGCCCGGGATCAGCCCCAGCATTTT
TRBD2	TRBV5-6	.	TRBJ2-3	CASNAAGGLDTQYF	TGTGCCAGCAATGCGGCGGGGGGGCTAGATACGCAGTATTTT
.	TRBV7-9	.	TRBJ1-2	CASSLAPDATSGYTF	TGTGCCAGCAGCTTAGCGCCGGACGCGACCAGTGGCTACACCTTC
.	TRBV19	.	TRBJ1-6	CASSPQGNSPLHF	TGTGCCAGTTCCCCCCAGGGTAATTCACCCCTCCACTTT
.	TRBV12-3/TRBV12-4	.	TRBJ1-1	CASTLDTEAFF	TGTGCCAGCACCCTCGACACTGAAGCTTTCTTT
.	TRBV27	.	TRBJ1-6	CASSSGLNSPLHF	TGTGCCAGCAGTTCCGGACTTAATTCACCCCTCCACTTT
.	TRBV12-3/TRBV12-4	.	TRBJ2-7	CASSFKGHEQYF	TGTGCCAGCAGTTTTAAGGGCCACGAGCAGTACTTC
.	TRBV7-2	.	TRBJ1-2	CASSSGSGTAYGYTF	TGTGCCAGCAGCTCCGGATCCGGGACCGCATATGGCTACACCTTC
.	TRBV4-1	medium-sized	TRBJ1-3	CASSQPGGTSLGNTIYF	TGCGCCAGCAGCCAACCTGGGGGGACATCCCTCGGGAACACCATATATTTT
.	TRBV19	.	TRBJ1-2	CASEANYGYTF	TGTGCCAGTGAAGCTAACTATGGCTACACCTTC
.	TRBV5-1	.	TRBJ1-2	CASRAPTANYGYTF	TGCGCCAGCAGGGCCCCCACAGCGAACTATGGCTACACCTTC
.	TRBV27	.	TRBJ2-3	CATTTGTLGDTQYF	TGTGCCACCACGACCGGGACTCTGGGGGATACGCAGTATTTT
.	TRBV6-2/TRBV6-3	many	TRBJ2-7	CASSPSEVYEQYF	TGTGCCAGCAGTCCCTCGGAGGTTTACGAGCAGTACTTC
TRBD1	TRBV6-5	.	TRBJ1-2	CASNGQGRGYTF	TGTGCCAGCAACGGACAGGGAAGGGGCTACACCTTC
TRBD1	TRBV5-4	.	TRBJ1-1	CASRKATGGNTEAFF	TGTGCCAGCAGAAAGGCTACAGGGGGCAACACTGAAGCTTTCTTT
TRBD1	TRBV7-2	.	TRBJ2-3	CASSIGTGTDTQYF	TGTGCCAGCAGCATTGGGACAGGGACAGATACGCAGTATTTT
.	TRBV4-1	few	TRBJ1-6	CASSQNLGDNSPLHF	TGCGCCAGCAGCCAAAATTTGGGGGATAATTCACCCCTCCACTTT
.	TRBV19	.	TRBJ1-2	CASSMVSGFYYGYTF	TGTGCCAGTAGTATGGTGTCAGGGTTCTACTATGGCTACACCTTC
TRBD1	TRBV2	.	TRBJ1-2	CASTRQGLGYTF	TGTGCCAGCACGAGACAGGGTTTGGGCTACACCTTC
TRBD2	TRBV5-4	.	TRBJ2-5	CASRLRGGGAQETQYF	TGTGCCAGCAGGTTGCGGGGCGGGGGGGCGCAGGAGACCCAGTACTTC